The rows below give T cell receptor beta chains drawn from one sample of a study of T cells expressing NK-cell markers. TCRdb re-called the 5' RACE reads and catalogs CDR3 proteins one per entry, DNA excluded. Its table lists roughly 430,000 distinct CDR3 sequences. Material: blood T cells: a sorted CD56 or NKG2C T cell subset, CD4+ or CD8+ T cells, or bulk PBMC T cells (not recorded which). These receptors were obtained from a woman between 18 and 75 years old in good health. Both conserved end residues are part of each CDR3.

TRBJ1-5	TRBV24-1	CATSLDISGNQPQHF
TRBJ2-3	TRBV12-3/TRBV12-4	CASSPLVGGSLMNTQYF
TRBJ2-3	TRBV20-1	CSARTSGRGDTQYF
TRBJ2-5	TRBV19	CASSLYEEDETQYF
TRBJ1-6	TRBV12-3/TRBV12-4	CASSPPGQGNSPLHF
TRBJ2-5	TRBV19	CASSPVGDVGTQYF
TRBJ1-1	TRBV6-6	CASGDRGRQEAFF
TRBJ2-1	TRBV29-1	CSALLLALDLEQFF
TRBJ2-5	TRBV28	CASSFKWASGGETQYF
TRBJ2-5	TRBV11-2	CASSPSAAETQYF
TRBJ1-4	TRBV5-1	CASSLDGDPNEKLFF
TRBJ1-5	TRBV6-1	CASRIDRFFQPQHF
TRBJ1-5	TRBV7-2	CASSNRGAQPQHF
TRBJ1-5	TRBV7-2	CASSVGSDQPQHF